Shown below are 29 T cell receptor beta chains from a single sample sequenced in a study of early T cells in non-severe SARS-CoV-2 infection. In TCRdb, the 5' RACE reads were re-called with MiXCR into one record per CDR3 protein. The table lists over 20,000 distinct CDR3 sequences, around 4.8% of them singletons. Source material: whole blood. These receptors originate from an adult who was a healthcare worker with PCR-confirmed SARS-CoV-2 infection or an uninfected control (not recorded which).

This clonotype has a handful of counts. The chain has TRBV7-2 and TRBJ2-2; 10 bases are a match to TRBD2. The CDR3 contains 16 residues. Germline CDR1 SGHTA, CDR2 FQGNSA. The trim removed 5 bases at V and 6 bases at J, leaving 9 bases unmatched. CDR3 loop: CASSQPGLALAGELFF. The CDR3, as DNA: TGTGCCAGCAGCCAGCCGGGACTAGCGCTAGCCGGGGAGCTGTTTTTT.

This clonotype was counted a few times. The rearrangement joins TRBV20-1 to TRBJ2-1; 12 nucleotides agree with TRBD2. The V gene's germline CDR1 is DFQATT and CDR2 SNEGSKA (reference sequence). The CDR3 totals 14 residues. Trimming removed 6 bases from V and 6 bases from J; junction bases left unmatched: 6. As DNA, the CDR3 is TGCAGTGCCCTAGCGGGGGGGCCGTTCAATGAGCAGTTCTTC. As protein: CSALAGGPFNEQFF.

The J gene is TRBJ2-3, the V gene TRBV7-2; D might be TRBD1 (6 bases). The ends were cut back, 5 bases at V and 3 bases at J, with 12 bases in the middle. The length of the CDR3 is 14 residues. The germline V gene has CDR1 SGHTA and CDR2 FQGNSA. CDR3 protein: CASSPVRGTDTQYF. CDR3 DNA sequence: TGTGCCAGCAGCCCAGTCAGGGGTACAGATACGCAGTATTTT.

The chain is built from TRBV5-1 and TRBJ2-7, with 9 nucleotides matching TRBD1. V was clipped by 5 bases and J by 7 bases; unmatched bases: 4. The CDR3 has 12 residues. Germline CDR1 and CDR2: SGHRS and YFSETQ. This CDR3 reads CASSLQGAEQYF. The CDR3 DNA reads TGCGCCAGCAGTTTACAGGGGGCGGAGCAGTACTTC.

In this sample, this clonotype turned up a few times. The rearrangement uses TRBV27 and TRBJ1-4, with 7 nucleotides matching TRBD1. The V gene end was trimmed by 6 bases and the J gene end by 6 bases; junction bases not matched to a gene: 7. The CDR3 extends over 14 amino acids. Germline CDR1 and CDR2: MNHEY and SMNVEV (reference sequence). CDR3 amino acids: CASRPGQWDEKLFF. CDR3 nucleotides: TGTGCCAGCAGGCCGGGACAGTGGGATGAAAAACTGTTTTTT.

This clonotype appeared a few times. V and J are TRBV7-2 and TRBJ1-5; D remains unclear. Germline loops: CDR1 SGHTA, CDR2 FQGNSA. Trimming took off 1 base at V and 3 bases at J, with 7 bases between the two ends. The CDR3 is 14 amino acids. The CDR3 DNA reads TGTGCCAGCAGCTTAGTCGGACTCAATCAGCCCCAGCATTTT. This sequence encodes CASSLVGLNQPQHF.

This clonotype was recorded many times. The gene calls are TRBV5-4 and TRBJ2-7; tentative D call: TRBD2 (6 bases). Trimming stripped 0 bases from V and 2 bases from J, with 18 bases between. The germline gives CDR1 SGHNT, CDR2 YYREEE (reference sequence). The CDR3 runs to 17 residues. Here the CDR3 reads CASSLGDRRTTPYEQYF. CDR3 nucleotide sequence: TGTGCCAGCAGCTTGGGGGACCGGAGGACTACTCCCTACGAGCAGTACTTC.

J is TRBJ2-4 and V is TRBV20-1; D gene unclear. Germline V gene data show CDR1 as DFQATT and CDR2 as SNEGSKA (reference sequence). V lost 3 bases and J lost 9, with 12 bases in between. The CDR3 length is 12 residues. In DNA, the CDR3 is TGCAGTGCTAGTACTGTGTTGGTCATTCAGTACTTC. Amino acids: CSASTVLVIQYF.

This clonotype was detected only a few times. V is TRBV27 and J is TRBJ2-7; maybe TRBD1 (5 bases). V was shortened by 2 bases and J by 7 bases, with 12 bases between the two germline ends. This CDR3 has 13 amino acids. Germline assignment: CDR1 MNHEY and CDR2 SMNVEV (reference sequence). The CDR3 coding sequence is TGTGCCAGCAGTTTAATAGGGGCCGGGGAGCAGTACTTC. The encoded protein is CASSLIGAGEQYF.

The CDR3 DNA reads TGTGCCAGCAGCGCCGGTTGGGAGCAGTACTTC. Protein sequence: CASSAGWEQYF. V gene TRBV2 combines with J gene TRBJ2-7; D gene unclear. The V end lost 6 bases, the J end lost 7 bases, and 10 bases lay between the germline ends. This CDR3 spans 11 amino acids. Per the germline V gene, CDR1 is SNHLY and CDR2 is FYNNEI.

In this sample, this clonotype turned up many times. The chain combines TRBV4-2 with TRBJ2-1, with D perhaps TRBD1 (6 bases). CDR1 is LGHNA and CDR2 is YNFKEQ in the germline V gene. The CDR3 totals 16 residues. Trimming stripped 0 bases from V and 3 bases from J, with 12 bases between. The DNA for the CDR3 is TGTGCCAGCAGCCAAGAAAACAGGGCTTTCTACAATGAGCAGTTCTTC. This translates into CASSQENRAFYNEQFF.

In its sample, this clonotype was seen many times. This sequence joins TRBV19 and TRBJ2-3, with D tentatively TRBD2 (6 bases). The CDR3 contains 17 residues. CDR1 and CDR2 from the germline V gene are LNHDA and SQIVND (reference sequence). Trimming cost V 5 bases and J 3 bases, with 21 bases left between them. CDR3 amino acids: CASSVLDRVRETDTQYF. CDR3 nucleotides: TGTGCCAGTAGTGTCCTGGATCGCGTCCGGGAGACAGATACGCAGTATTTT.

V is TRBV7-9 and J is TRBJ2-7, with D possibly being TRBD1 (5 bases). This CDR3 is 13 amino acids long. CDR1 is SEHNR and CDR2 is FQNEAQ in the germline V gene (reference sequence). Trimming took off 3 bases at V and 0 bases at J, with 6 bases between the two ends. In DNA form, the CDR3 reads TGTGCCAGCAGCTTTGACAGCTCCTACGAGCAGTACTTC. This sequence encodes CASSFDSSYEQYF.

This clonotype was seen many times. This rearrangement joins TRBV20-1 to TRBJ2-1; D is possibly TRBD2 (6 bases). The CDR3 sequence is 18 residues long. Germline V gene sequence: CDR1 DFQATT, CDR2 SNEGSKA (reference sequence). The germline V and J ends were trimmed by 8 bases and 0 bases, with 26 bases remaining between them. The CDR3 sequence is CSIKTAQSGLSSYNEQFF. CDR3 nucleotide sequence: TGCAGTATCAAGACCGCGCAGAGCGGGCTGAGCTCCTACAATGAGCAGTTCTTC.

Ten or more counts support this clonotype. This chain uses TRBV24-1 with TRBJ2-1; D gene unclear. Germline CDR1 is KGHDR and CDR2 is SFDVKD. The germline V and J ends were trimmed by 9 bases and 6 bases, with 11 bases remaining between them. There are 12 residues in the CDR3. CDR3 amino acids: CATHGPGNEQFF. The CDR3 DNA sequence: TGTGCCACCCACGGGCCGGGCAATGAGCAGTTCTTC.

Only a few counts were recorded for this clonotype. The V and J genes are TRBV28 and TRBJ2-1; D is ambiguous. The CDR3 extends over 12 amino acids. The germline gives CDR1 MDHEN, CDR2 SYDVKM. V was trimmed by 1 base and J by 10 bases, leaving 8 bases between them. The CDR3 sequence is CASSLYQREQFF. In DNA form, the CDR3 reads TGTGCCAGCAGTTTATACCAACGGGAGCAGTTCTTC.

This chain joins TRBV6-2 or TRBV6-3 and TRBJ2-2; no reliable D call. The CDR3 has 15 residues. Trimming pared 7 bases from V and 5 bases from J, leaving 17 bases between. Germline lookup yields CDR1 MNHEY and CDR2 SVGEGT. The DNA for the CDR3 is TGTGCCAGCACCACTTGGTCCGTTGGAACCGGGGAGCTGTTTTTT. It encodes CASTTWSVGTGELFF.

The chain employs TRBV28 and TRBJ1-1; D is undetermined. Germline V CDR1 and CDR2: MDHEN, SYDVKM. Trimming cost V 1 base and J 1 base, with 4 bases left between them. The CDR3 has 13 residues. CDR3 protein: CASSLSQNTEAFF. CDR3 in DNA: TGTGCCAGCAGTTTATCACAGAACACTGAAGCTTTCTTT.

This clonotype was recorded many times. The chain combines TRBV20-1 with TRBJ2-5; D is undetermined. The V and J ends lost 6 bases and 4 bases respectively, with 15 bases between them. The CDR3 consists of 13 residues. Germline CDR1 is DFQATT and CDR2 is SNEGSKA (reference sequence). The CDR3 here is CSAPSGGRETQYF. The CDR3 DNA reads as TGCAGTGCCCCGTCTGGCGGACGAGAGACCCAGTACTTC.

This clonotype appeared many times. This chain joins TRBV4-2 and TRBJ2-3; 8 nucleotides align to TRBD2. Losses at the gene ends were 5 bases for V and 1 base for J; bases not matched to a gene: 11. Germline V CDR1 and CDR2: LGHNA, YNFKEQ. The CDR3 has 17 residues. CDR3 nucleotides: TGTGCCAGCAGCTTGATACAGTGGCGGGGGGGCACAGATACGCAGTATTTT. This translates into CASSLIQWRGGTDTQYF.

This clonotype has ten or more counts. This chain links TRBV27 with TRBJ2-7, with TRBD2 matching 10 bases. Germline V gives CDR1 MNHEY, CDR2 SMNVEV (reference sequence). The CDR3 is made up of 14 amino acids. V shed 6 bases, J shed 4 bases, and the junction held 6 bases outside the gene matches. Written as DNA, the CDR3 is TGTGCCAGCAGCGCCCGTAGCGGGGGGTACGAGCAGTACTTC. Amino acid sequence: CASSARSGGYEQYF.

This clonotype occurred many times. The CDR3 region is CSGTGRPGELFF. In nucleotides, the CDR3 is TGCAGTGGGACAGGGAGGCCCGGGGAGCTGTTTTTT. The chain is built from TRBV20-1 and TRBJ2-2; 8 bases agree with TRBD1. CDR1 and CDR2 (germline): DFQATT, SNEGSKA (reference sequence). The CDR3 runs to 12 residues. J lost 6 bases, V lost 7 bases, and 4 bases had no gene match.

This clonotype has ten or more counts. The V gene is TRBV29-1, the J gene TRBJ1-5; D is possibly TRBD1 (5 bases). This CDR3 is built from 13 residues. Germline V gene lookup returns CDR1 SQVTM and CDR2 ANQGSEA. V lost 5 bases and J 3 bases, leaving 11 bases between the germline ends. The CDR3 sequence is CSVRDENNQPQHF. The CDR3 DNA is TGCAGCGTTCGGGACGAAAACAATCAGCCCCAGCATTTT. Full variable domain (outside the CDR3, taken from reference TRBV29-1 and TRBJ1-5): SAVISQKPSRDICQRGTSLTIQCQVDSQVTMMFWYRQQPGQSLTLIATANQGSEATYESGFVIDKFPISRPNLTFSTLTVSNMSPEDSSIYLCSVRDENNQPQHFGDGTRLSIL.

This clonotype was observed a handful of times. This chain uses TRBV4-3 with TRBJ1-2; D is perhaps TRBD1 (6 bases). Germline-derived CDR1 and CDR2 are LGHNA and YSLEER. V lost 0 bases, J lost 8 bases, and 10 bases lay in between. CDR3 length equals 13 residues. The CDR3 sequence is CASSQEGGLGYTF. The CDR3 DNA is TGCGCCAGCAGCCAAGAAGGGGGACTCGGCTACACCTTC.

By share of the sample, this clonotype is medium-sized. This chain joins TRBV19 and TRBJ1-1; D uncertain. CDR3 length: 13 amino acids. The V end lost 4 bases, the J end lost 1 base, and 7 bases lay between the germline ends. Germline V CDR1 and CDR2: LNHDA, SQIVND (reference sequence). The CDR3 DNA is TGTGCCAGTAGTAAGGAAGGGAACACTGAAGCTTTCTTT. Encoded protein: CASSKEGNTEAFF.

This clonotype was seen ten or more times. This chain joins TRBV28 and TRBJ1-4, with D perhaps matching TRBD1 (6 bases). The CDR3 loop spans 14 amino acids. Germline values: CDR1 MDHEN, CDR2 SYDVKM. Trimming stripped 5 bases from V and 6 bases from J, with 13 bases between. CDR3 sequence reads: CASSVTGTHEKLFF. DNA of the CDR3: TGTGCCAGCAGTGTTACAGGGACGCATGAAAAACTGTTTTTT. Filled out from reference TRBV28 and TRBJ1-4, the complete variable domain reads DVKVTQSSRYLVKRTGEKVFLECVQDMDHENMFWYRQDPGLGLRLIYFSYDVKMKEKGDIPEGYSVSREKKERFSLILESASTNQTSMYLCASSVTGTHEKLFFGSGTQLSVL.

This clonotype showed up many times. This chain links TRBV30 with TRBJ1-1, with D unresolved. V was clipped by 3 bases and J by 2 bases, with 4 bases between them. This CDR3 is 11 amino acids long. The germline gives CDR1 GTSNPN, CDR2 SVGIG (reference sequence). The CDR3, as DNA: TGTGCCTGGAGGAGAAACACTGAAGCTTTCTTT. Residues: CAWRRNTEAFF.

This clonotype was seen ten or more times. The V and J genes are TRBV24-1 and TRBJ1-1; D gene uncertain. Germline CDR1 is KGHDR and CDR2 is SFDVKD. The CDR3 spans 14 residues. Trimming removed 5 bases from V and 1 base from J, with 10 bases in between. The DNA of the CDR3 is TGTGCCACCAGTGGGCCGGGTAGGAACACTGAAGCTTTCTTT. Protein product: CATSGPGRNTEAFF.

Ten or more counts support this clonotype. This CDR3 reads CSARSPGGTEAFF. The CDR3 bases are TGCAGTGCTAGGTCCCCAGGGGGCACTGAAGCTTTCTTT. This chain joins TRBV20-1 and TRBJ1-1; 7 bases map to TRBD1. This CDR3 is built from 13 residues. Germline V lookup: CDR1 DFQATT, CDR2 SNEGSKA (reference sequence). With V trimmed by 3 bases and J by 4 bases, 5 bases remained unmatched.